This passage covers 16 T cell receptor beta chains from one sample sequenced in a study of response to subunit inactivated influenza vaccine. Each CDR3 protein gets one entry after TCRdb re-called the RT-PCR reads with MiXCR. The repertoire holds roughly 710,000 distinct CDR3 sequences, with 14% as singletons. The sample consisted of PBMCs from blood, taken around 15 days before vaccination. The receptors here all came from a man between 50 and 59 years old who received an inactivated influenza vaccine.

The chain recombines TRBV7-2 with TRBJ1-5; 8 bases align to TRBD1. The CDR3 extends over 16 amino acids. The V segment lost 5 bases and the J segment 4 bases; nucleotides outside the gene matches: 10. From germline, CDR1 is SGHTA and CDR2 FQGNSA. CDR3 in DNA: TGTGCCAGCAGCCCCTGGACAGGGATCCCTAATCAGCCCCAGCATTTT. This sequence encodes CASSPWTGIPNQPQHF.

This clonotype came up a few times. The rearrangement uses TRBV6-1 and TRBJ2-2, with 9 bases identical to TRBD1. V shed 8 bases, J shed 2 bases, and the junction held 3 bases outside the gene matches. The CDR3 sequence is 14 residues long. Germline-derived CDR1 and CDR2 are MNHNS and SASEGT. In DNA form, the CDR3 reads TGTGCCAGCCGACAGGGGGTAAACACCGGGGAGCTGTTTTTT. Protein product: CASRQGVNTGELFF.

By share, this clonotype ranks as medium-sized (0.01 to 0.1%). The chain joins TRBV10-3 to TRBJ2-5; TRBD1 agrees at 8 bases. The CDR3 is made up of 14 amino acids. V lost 5 bases and J lost 4; bases outside the gene matches: 6. Germline V gene data show CDR1 as ENHRY and CDR2 as SYGVKD. The CDR3, as DNA: TGTGCCATCAGTCGGGCAGGGGGCGGAGAGACCCAGTACTTC. It is translated as CAISRAGGGETQYF.

This clonotype turned up a few times. This chain uses TRBV5-1 with TRBJ2-1, with 11 bases lining up with TRBD2. Trimming took 0 bases from V and 5 from J; bases not matched to a gene: 10. CDR1 and CDR2 from the germline V gene are SGHRS and YFSETQ. The CDR3 has 18 residues. CDR3 sequence: CASSLVPQLAGVHNEQFF. The DNA of the CDR3 is TGCGCCAGCAGCTTGGTTCCCCAACTAGCGGGAGTCCACAATGAGCAGTTCTTC.

This clonotype was found a few times. V usage is TRBV27 and J usage is TRBJ2-7; D is perhaps TRBD1 (6 bases). Germline CDR1 MNHEY, CDR2 SMNVEV (reference sequence). This CDR3 region has 14 residues. Trimming took off 3 bases at V and 2 bases at J, with 11 bases between the two ends. The CDR3 DNA reads TGTGCCAGCAGTTTCCTACAGGGTCCCTACGAGCAGTACTTC. Translating it yields CASSFLQGPYEQYF.

This clonotype was found a few times. This chain connects TRBV29-1 to TRBJ2-2; D is possibly TRBD1 (6 bases). The germline V and J ends were trimmed by 4 bases and 4 bases, with 10 bases remaining between them. Germline assignment: CDR1 SQVTM and CDR2 ANQGSEA. The length of the CDR3 is 13 residues. For the CDR3, the DNA is TGCAGCGTTGTCAGGGGCCGCACCGGGGAGCTGTTTTTT. The encoded protein is CSVVRGRTGELFF.

This clonotype was observed a handful of times. The rearrangement joins TRBV12-3 or TRBV12-4 to TRBJ1-1; TRBD1 aligns across 10 bases. With 7 bases clipped from V and 4 bases from J, the junction kept 6 bases outside the gene matches. The CDR3 is 14 amino acids. CDR3 bases: TGTGCCAGCACCCCGGGACAGGGGCCCACTGAAGCTTTCTTT. It is translated as CASTPGQGPTEAFF.

This clonotype was seen a few times. The CDR3 sequence is CSARDPQNTDTQYF. The CDR3 DNA follows: TGCAGTGCTAGAGATCCCCAGAACACAGATACGCAGTATTTT. J is TRBJ2-3 and V is TRBV20-1; D unresolved. The germline V and J ends were trimmed by 0 bases and 2 bases, with 9 bases remaining between them. The CDR3 consists of 14 residues. Germline values: CDR1 DFQATT, CDR2 SNEGSKA (reference sequence).

This chain links TRBV29-1 with TRBJ1-5; perhaps TRBD1 as D (6 bases). The CDR3 length is 13 residues. V was shortened by 5 bases and J by 4 bases, with 12 bases between the two germline ends. Germline CDR1 is SQVTM and CDR2 is ANQGSEA. The CDR3 region is CSVPDRSNQPQHF. The CDR3 DNA reads as TGCAGCGTTCCTGACAGGTCGAATCAGCCCCAGCATTTT.

CDR3 bases: TGTGCCAGCAGTCCTAGCGGGAGCCGAATTACCAGCACAGATACGCAGTATTTT. It codes for CASSPSGSRITSTDTQYF. The rearrangement uses TRBV3-1 and TRBJ2-3, with 10 bases matching TRBD2. Germline lookup yields CDR1 LGHDT and CDR2 YNNKEL (reference sequence). The CDR3 has 18 amino acids. J was trimmed by 0 bases and V by 6 bases; bases with no gene match: 12.

This clonotype was seen more than once but under ten times. This chain joins TRBV29-1 and TRBJ1-2, with TRBD1 matching 9 bases. From germline, CDR1 is SQVTM and CDR2 ANQGSEA. This CDR3 has 14 amino acids. Losses at the gene ends were 3 bases for V and 6 bases for J; bases not matched to a gene: 8. CDR3 sequence: CSVDLPTGGHGYTF. The CDR3 nucleotides read TGCAGCGTTGATTTGCCGACAGGGGGACATGGCTACACCTTC.

The rearrangement uses TRBV12-3 or TRBV12-4 and TRBJ2-7; 7 nucleotides line up with TRBD2. The CDR3 is 17 residues long. The ends lost 6 bases at V and 3 bases at J; junction bases unmatched: 17. The CDR3 loop reads CASSLGWMGGGDYEQYF. The CDR3, as DNA: TGTGCCAGCAGCCTAGGGTGGATGGGCGGGGGAGACTACGAGCAGTACTTC.

The genes are TRBV5-5 and TRBJ2-7; possibly TRBD2 for D (7 bases). CDR1 SGHKS and CDR2 YYEKEE come from the germline V gene (reference sequence). Trimming removed 5 bases from V and 0 bases from J, with 15 bases in between. This CDR3 contains 15 residues. This CDR3 reads CASRGGGAVSYEQYF. The CDR3 DNA reads as TGTGCCAGCAGAGGAGGGGGGGCTGTCTCCTACGAGCAGTACTTC.

Many counts were recorded for this clonotype. The chain carries TRBV12-3 or TRBV12-4 and TRBJ1-6, with unresolved D. Trimming took off 4 bases at V and 0 bases at J, with 10 bases between the two ends. The CDR3 is made up of 16 amino acids. The CDR3 region has the DNA TGTGCCAGCAGTTCGGGCTCCAGCTCCTATAATTCACCCCTCCACTTT. Residues: CASSSGSSSYNSPLHF.

This clonotype was counted many times. The CDR3 loop is CSVSGSDEQYF. CDR3 DNA sequence: TGCAGTGTCAGCGGGAGTGACGAGCAGTACTTC. V usage is TRBV20-1 and J usage is TRBJ2-7, with 8 bases that match TRBD2. This CDR3 is built from 11 residues. After removal of 7 bases from V and 5 bases from J, the junction contained 4 bases not matched to a gene. Looked up from germline, CDR1 is DFQATT and CDR2 is SNEGSKA (reference sequence).

This clonotype was seen repeatedly, ten times or more. This chain links TRBV5-1 with TRBJ2-5, with D hard to call. The CDR3 covers 13 residues. CDR1 is SGHRS and CDR2 is YFSETQ in the germline V gene. With 0 bases removed from V and 5 bases from J, the gap between germline ends came to 8 bases. CDR3 coding DNA: TGCGCCAGCAGCTTGGAGGCCAGCGAGACCCAGTACTTC. Translated, it gives CASSLEASETQYF.